This T cell receptor beta chain emerged from a study of technical replicates of blood from several donors. Germline CDR1 reads GTSNPN; CDR2 reads SVGIG (reference sequence). V gave up 2 bases and J gave up 14 bases, with 12 bases separating them. The CDR3 runs to 11 residues. This table comes from immunoSEQ multiplex PCR, and its TCRdb copy is limited to in-frame clones, with some not included. The table lists about 81,000 clones, approximately 96% of them singletons. Only one count was recorded for this clone. V usage is TRBV30 and J usage is TRBJ1-4; D unresolved. The sequencing input was T cells isolated from PBMCs. The receptor was derived from a human donor in good health. The CDR3 spells CAWSLEGRLFF. The CDR3 DNA reads as TGTGCCTGGAGTCTAGAGGGAAGGCTGTTTTTT.